These T cell receptor beta chains were read from a single sample in a study of Graves' ophthalmopathy and Graves' hyperthyroidism. One entry per CDR3 protein, called by TCRdb with MiXCR from the multiplex PCR reads. The sample shows 340,000 or so distinct CDR3 sequences, roughly 16% of them seen only once. Sequenced material: peripheral blood. These receptors were taken from an adult man with Graves' ophthalmopathy. CDR3s include the opening cysteine and the closing phenylalanine or tryptophan. Each record gives: D gene, J gene, V gene, clone size, CDR3 DNA, CDR3 protein. A D gene is named only where the DNA matches it firmly. Not every row has a clone size; where given, it reads once, few, many or a size class.

d_call: .
j_call: TRBJ2-5
v_call: TRBV12-3/TRBV12-4
clone_size: few
cdr3_nt: TGTGCCAGCAGTTTAGGGGTTTACCAAGAGACCCAGTACTTC
cdr3_aa: CASSLGVYQETQYF

d_call: TRBD2
j_call: TRBJ2-7
v_call: TRBV3-1
clone_size: many
cdr3_nt: TGTGCCAGCAGCGGCGACGCGTCCGGGACTAGCGGGGGCACCTACGAGCAGTACTTC
cdr3_aa: CASSGDASGTSGGTYEQYF

d_call: .
j_call: TRBJ1-4
v_call: TRBV5-1
clone_size: .
cdr3_nt: TGCGCCAGCAGCTTGGGATCCTCCCCGGAAAATGAAAAACTGTTTTTT
cdr3_aa: CASSLGSSPENEKLFF

d_call: .
j_call: TRBJ2-7
v_call: TRBV11-2
clone_size: few
cdr3_nt: TGTGCCAGCAGTCCTGGGACACGGGTTTACGAGCAGTACTTC
cdr3_aa: CASSPGTRVYEQYF

d_call: .
j_call: TRBJ2-7
v_call: TRBV7-1
clone_size: many
cdr3_nt: TGTGCCAGCAGCTCGACGGTAGTAGGGGCCGCAAAAGAGAACCTTAGGTACTACGAGCAGTACTTC
cdr3_aa: CASSSTVVGAAKENLRYYEQYF

d_call: TRBD1
j_call: TRBJ2-7
v_call: TRBV28
clone_size: .
cdr3_nt: TGTGCCAGCAGTTTAGCCCGGGACAGGGCCTACGAGCAGTACTTC
cdr3_aa: CASSLARDRAYEQYF

d_call: TRBD2
j_call: TRBJ2-2
v_call: TRBV19
clone_size: many
cdr3_nt: TGTGCCAGTAGACATTCGGCACTAGCGGGCACCGGGGAGCTGTTTTTT
cdr3_aa: CASRHSALAGTGELFF

d_call: .
j_call: TRBJ2-2
v_call: TRBV12-3/TRBV12-4
clone_size: many
cdr3_nt: TGTGCCAGCAGTCCCGCCTCGACAGGACCCGGGGAGCTGTTTTTT
cdr3_aa: CASSPASTGPGELFF

d_call: .
j_call: TRBJ2-7
v_call: TRBV9
clone_size: many
cdr3_nt: TGTGCCAGCAGCGTAGCAGCCGGGGAGATGTACGAGCAGTACTTC
cdr3_aa: CASSVAAGEMYEQYF

d_call: .
j_call: TRBJ1-5
v_call: TRBV6-1
clone_size: many
cdr3_nt: TGTGCCAGCAGTCATACCGGGGGAAATCAGCCCCAGCATTTT
cdr3_aa: CASSHTGGNQPQHF

d_call: TRBD1
j_call: TRBJ2-5
v_call: TRBV6-1
clone_size: .
cdr3_nt: TGTGCCAGCAGCTTTGTTCGGACAGGAGTCCAAGAGACCCAGTACTTC
cdr3_aa: CASSFVRTGVQETQYF

d_call: TRBD1
j_call: TRBJ1-6
v_call: TRBV19
clone_size: many
cdr3_nt: TGTGCCAGTAGTATAGCAGCGAGACAGGGGGCGGCACCCCTCCACTTT
cdr3_aa: CASSIAARQGAAPLHF

d_call: .
j_call: TRBJ2-5
v_call: TRBV24-1
clone_size: .
cdr3_nt: TGTGCCACCAGTGATTTGGCAGGAGATCAAGAGACCCAGTACTTC
cdr3_aa: CATSDLAGDQETQYF

d_call: .
j_call: TRBJ2-7
v_call: TRBV7-9
clone_size: .
cdr3_nt: TGTGCCAGCAGCTTCCTGGGGGGCGGAAGTGGTGAGCAGTACTTC
cdr3_aa: CASSFLGGGSGEQYF

d_call: TRBD2
j_call: TRBJ2-5
v_call: TRBV27
clone_size: many
cdr3_nt: TGTGCCAGCAGGTTCCTGGCCAGCGGGGGGGGAGAGACCCAGTACTTC
cdr3_aa: CASRFLASGGGETQYF

d_call: .
j_call: TRBJ2-2
v_call: TRBV20-1
clone_size: many
cdr3_nt: TGCAGTGCTAGAAGGTCCAACACCGGGGAGCTGTTTTTT
cdr3_aa: CSARRSNTGELFF

d_call: TRBD2
j_call: TRBJ2-2
v_call: TRBV9
clone_size: many
cdr3_nt: TGTGCCAGCAGCGTAGTCCCGGGAGGGCCAGGGGAGCTGTTTTTT
cdr3_aa: CASSVVPGGPGELFF

d_call: .
j_call: TRBJ2-7
v_call: TRBV2
clone_size: many
cdr3_nt: TGTGCCAGCAGTGAAGAAGGAGGGACCGAGCAGTACTTC
cdr3_aa: CASSEEGGTEQYF

d_call: .
j_call: TRBJ2-5
v_call: TRBV3-1
clone_size: many
cdr3_nt: TGTGCCAGCAGCCAACCAACCGGGGGCCAAGAGACCCAGTACTTC
cdr3_aa: CASSQPTGGQETQYF

d_call: TRBD1
j_call: TRBJ1-5
v_call: TRBV5-1
clone_size: many
cdr3_nt: TGCGCCAGCAGCTTGGAGGGGGCGAAAGGTCAGCCCCAGCATTTT
cdr3_aa: CASSLEGAKGQPQHF

d_call: TRBD1
j_call: TRBJ2-2
v_call: TRBV5-6
clone_size: many
cdr3_nt: TGTGCCAGCAGCGGCCACGGGACAGGGGGCACCAACACCGGGGAGCTGTTTTTT
cdr3_aa: CASSGHGTGGTNTGELFF

d_call: TRBD2
j_call: TRBJ2-7
v_call: TRBV18
clone_size: few
cdr3_nt: TGTGCCAGCTCACAACGACTAGCGGGGCGCTACTACGAGCAGTACTTC
cdr3_aa: CASSQRLAGRYYEQYF

d_call: TRBD1
j_call: TRBJ1-2
v_call: TRBV27
clone_size: many
cdr3_nt: TGTGCCAGCGGCCGGGACAGGGCTCAGAATGGCTACACCTTC
cdr3_aa: CASGRDRAQNGYTF

d_call: .
j_call: TRBJ1-1
v_call: TRBV7-9
clone_size: many
cdr3_nt: TGTGCCAGCAGCTTAGAGCATGCCCACGCTGAAGCTTTCTTT
cdr3_aa: CASSLEHAHAEAFF

d_call: TRBD1
j_call: TRBJ1-1
v_call: TRBV3-1
clone_size: .
cdr3_nt: TGTGCCAGCAGCCAACGACAGGGAAGGAGGTCCGTAGCTTTCTTT
cdr3_aa: CASSQRQGRRSVAFF